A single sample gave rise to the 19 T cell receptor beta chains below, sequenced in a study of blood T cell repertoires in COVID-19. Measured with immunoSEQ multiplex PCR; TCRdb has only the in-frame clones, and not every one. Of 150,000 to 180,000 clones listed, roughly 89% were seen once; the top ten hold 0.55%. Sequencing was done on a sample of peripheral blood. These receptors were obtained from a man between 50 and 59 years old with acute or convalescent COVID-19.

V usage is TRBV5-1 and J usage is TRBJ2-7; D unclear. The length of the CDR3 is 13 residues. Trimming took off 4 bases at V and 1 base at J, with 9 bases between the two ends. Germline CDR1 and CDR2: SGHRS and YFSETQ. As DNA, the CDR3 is TGCGCCAGCAGCAGCACGCCTTCCTACGAGCAGTACTTC. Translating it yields CASSSTPSYEQYF.

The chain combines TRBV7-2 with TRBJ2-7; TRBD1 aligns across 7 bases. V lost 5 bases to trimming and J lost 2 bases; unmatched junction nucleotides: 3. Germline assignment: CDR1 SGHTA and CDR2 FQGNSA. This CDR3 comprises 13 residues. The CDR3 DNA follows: TGTGCCAGCAGCGAGGGACAGCCCTACGAGCAGTACTTC. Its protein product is CASSEGQPYEQYF.

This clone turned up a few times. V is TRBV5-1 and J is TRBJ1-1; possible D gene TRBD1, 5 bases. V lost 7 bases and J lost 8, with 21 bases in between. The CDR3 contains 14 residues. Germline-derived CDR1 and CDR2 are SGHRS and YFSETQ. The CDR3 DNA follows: TGCGCCAGCTGTCCCAACCTAGGGGCGACGGAAGCTTTCTTT. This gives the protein CASCPNLGATEAFF.

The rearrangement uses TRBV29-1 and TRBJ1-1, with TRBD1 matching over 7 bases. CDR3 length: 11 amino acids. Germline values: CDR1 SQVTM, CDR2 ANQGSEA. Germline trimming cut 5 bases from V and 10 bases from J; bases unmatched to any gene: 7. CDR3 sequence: CSVSQGEVAFF. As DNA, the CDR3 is TGCAGCGTTTCCCAGGGGGAGGTAGCTTTCTTT.

The CDR3 DNA is TGTGCCAGCAGCTTACAGGAAGTGCGAGCTGAAGCTTTCTTT. As protein: CASSLQEVRAEAFF. The genes are TRBV7-9 and TRBJ1-1; the D is unclear. The V end was cut by 2 bases, the J end by 6 bases, with 13 bases between. The germline V gene has CDR1 SEHNR and CDR2 FQNEAQ (reference sequence). The CDR3 sequence is 14 residues long.

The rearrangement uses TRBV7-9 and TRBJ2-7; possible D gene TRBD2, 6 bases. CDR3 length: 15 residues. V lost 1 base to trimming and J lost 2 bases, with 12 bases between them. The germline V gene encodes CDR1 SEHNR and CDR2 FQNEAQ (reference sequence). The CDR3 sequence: CASSLGQGLPYEQYF. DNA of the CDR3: TGTGCCAGCAGCTTAGGGCAGGGACTTCCCTACGAGCAGTACTTC.

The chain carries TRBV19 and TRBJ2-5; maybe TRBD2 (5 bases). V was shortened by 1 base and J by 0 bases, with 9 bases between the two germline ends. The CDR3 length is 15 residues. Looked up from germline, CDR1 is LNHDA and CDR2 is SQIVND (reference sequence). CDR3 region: CASSIGQDYQETQYF. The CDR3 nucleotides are TGTGCCAGTAGTATAGGCCAGGACTACCAAGAGACCCAGTACTTC.

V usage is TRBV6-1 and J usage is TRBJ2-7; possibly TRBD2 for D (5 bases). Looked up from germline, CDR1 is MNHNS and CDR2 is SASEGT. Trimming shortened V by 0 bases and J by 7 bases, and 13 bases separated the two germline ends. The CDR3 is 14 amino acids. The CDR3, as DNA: TGTGCCAGCAGTGAAGCGGGAGTGCGTGAGGAGCAGTACTTC. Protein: CASSEAGVREEQYF.

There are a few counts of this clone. Here the CDR3 reads CASSPRQTGTGELFF. The CDR3 DNA reads as TGTGCCAGCAGCCCCCGACAGACGGGCACCGGGGAGCTGTTTTTT. The chain couples TRBV11-2 to TRBJ2-2, with a tentative D call TRBD1 (5 bases). Trimming removed 5 bases at V and 4 bases at J, with 14 bases between. The CDR3 extends over 15 amino acids. Looked up from germline, CDR1 is SGHAT and CDR2 is FQNNGV.

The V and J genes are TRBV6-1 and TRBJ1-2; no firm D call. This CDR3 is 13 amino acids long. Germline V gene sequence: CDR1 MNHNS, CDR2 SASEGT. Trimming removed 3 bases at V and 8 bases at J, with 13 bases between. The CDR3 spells CASSDIGRGGYTF. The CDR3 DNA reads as TGTGCCAGCAGTGATATTGGTCGCGGAGGCTACACCTTC.

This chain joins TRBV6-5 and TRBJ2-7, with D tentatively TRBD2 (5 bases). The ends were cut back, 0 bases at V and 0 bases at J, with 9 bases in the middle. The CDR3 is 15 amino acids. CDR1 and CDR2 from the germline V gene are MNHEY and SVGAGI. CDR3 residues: CASSYSAGSSYEQYF. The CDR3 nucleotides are TGTGCCAGCAGTTACTCTGCGGGTAGCTCCTACGAGCAGTACTTC.

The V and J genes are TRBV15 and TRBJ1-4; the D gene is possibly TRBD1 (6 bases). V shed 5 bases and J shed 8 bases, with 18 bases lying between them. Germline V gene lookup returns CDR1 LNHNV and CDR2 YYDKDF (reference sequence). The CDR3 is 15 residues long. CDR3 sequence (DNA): TGTGCCACCAGCCGGCGGGGGGGCGGGGAGGAAAAACTGTTTTTT. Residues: CATSRRGGGEEKLFF. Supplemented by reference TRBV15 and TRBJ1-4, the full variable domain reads DAMVIQNPRYQVTQFGKPVTLSCSQTLNHNVMYWYQQKSSQAPKLLFHYYDKDFNNEADTPDNFQSRRPNTSFCFLDIRSPGLGDTAMYLCATSRRGGGEEKLFFGSGTQLSVL.

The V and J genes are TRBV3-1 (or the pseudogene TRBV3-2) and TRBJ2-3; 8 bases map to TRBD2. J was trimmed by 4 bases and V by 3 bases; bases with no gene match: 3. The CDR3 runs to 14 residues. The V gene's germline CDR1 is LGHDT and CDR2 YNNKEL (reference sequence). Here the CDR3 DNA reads TGTGCCAGCAGCCATAGCGGGATTTCAGATACGCAGTATTTT. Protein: CASSHSGISDTQYF.

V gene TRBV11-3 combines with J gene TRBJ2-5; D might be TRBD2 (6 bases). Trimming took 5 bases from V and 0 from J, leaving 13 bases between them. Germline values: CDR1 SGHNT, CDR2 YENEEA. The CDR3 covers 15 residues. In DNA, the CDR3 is TGTGCCAGCAGCCCTGGACTACCGAACCAAGAGACCCAGTACTTC. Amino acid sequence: CASSPGLPNQETQYF.

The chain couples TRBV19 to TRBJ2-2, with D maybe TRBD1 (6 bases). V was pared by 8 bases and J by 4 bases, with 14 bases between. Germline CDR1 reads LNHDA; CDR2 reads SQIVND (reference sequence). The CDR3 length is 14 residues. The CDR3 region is CASRSPGATGELFF. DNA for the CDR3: TGTGCCAGTCGTTCGCCAGGGGCCACCGGGGAGCTGTTTTTT.

In DNA, the CDR3 is TGCGCCAGCAGTGGAGGACTACCAGCTTATGGCTACACCTTC. As protein: CASSGGLPAYGYTF. V is TRBV10-2 and J is TRBJ1-2; unclear D gene. CDR1 and CDR2 from the germline V gene are WSHSY and SAAADI. CDR3 size: 14 residues. Deletions cut 4 bases from V and 5 bases from J, with 14 bases between.

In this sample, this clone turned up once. The CDR3 coding sequence is TGTGCCAGTAGTACCGGACAGGGACCCTATGGCTACACCTTC. It codes for CASSTGQGPYGYTF. V is TRBV19 and J is TRBJ1-2; TRBD1 matches at 8 bases. The CDR3 has 14 amino acids. Germline values: CDR1 LNHDA, CDR2 SQIVND (reference sequence). V lost 4 bases to trimming and J lost 4 bases; unmatched junction nucleotides: 5.

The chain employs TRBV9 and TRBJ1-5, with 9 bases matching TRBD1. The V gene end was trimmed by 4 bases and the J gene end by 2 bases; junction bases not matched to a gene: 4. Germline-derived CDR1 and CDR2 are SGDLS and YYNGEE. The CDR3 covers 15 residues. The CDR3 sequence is CASSTGQGRNQPQHF. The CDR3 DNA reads TGTGCCAGCAGCACAGGACAGGGGCGCAATCAGCCCCAGCATTTT.

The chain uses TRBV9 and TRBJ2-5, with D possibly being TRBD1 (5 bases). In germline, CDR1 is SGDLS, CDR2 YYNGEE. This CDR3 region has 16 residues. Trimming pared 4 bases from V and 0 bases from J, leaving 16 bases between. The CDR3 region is CASSPSKGAYQETQYF. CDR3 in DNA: TGTGCCAGCAGCCCGAGCAAAGGGGCATACCAAGAGACCCAGTACTTC.